This passage covers 9 T cell receptor beta chains from one sample sequenced in a study of early T cells in non-severe SARS-CoV-2 infection. TCRdb re-called the 5' RACE reads with MiXCR, one entry per CDR3 protein. In the table there are roughly 56,000 distinct CDR3 sequences, roughly 8% of which are singletons. Sequencing was done on a sample of whole blood. These receptors came from an adult who was a healthcare worker with PCR-confirmed SARS-CoV-2 infection or an uninfected control (not recorded which).

This chain uses TRBV7-2 with TRBJ2-7, with a possible D match to TRBD2 (5 bases). Trimming cost V 4 bases and J 5 bases, with 18 bases left between them. This CDR3 has 15 residues. Germline loops: CDR1 SGHTA, CDR2 FQGNSA. CDR3 nucleotide sequence: TGTGCCAGCAGCTCCCGTTTATTTTCCGGGAACGAGCAGTACTTC. Amino acids: CASSSRLFSGNEQYF.

The rearrangement links TRBV15 to TRBJ2-4, with D possibly matching TRBD2 (6 bases). V lost 5 bases to trimming and J lost 15 bases, with 23 bases between them. The length of the CDR3 is 14 residues. Germline assignment: CDR1 LNHNV and CDR2 YYDKDF (reference sequence). For the CDR3, the DNA is TGTGCCACCAGCTCTTTATTTGCGGAGGGACGTTCGTACTTC. This gives the protein CATSSLFAEGRSYF.

The chain links TRBV2 to TRBJ2-2; D call uncertain. CDR3 length: 13 residues. V lost 6 bases to trimming and J lost 4 bases, with 9 bases between them. Germline CDR1 is SNHLY and CDR2 is FYNNEI. Here the CDR3 reads CASRNFPTGELFF. DNA for the CDR3: TGTGCCAGCAGGAACTTCCCCACCGGGGAGCTGTTTTTT. Together with reference TRBV2 and TRBJ2-2, the CDR3 gives the full variable domain: EPEVTQTPSHQVTQMGQEVILRCVPISNHLYFYWYRQILGQKVEFLVSFYNNEISEKSEIFDDQFSVERPDGSNFTLKIRSTKLEDSAMYFCASRNFPTGELFFGEGSRLTVL.

This clonotype was seen ten or more times. This chain uses TRBV20-1 with TRBJ2-7; a possible D gene is TRBD1 (7 bases). Between the trimmed V and J ends, which lost 5 bases and 4 bases, there was a span of 21 bases. The CDR3 has 15 amino acids. The germline gives CDR1 DFQATT, CDR2 SNEGSKA (reference sequence). DNA of the CDR3: TGCAGTGCTTCGGGACTGGAGCAGGGGGTATACGAGCAGTACTTC. It encodes CSASGLEQGVYEQYF.

This clonotype has only a few counts. The gene calls are TRBV5-1 and TRBJ2-1; TRBD1 matches 7 bases. The germline V gene has CDR1 SGHRS and CDR2 YFSETQ. The CDR3 sequence is 14 residues long. V dropped 1 base and J dropped 8; count of bases not matched to a gene: 6. CDR3 sequence: CASSLRQGDDEQFF. CDR3 coding DNA: TGCGCCAGCAGCTTGCGGCAGGGGGATGATGAGCAGTTCTTC. Full variable domain (remainder filled in from reference TRBV5-1 and TRBJ2-1): KAGVTQTPRYLIKTRGQQVTLSCSPISGHRSVSWYQQTPGQGLQFLFEYFSETQRNKGNFPGRFSGRQFSNSRSEMNVSTLELGDSALYLCASSLRQGDDEQFFGPGTRLTVL.

Judged by abundance, this clonotype is medium-sized. This rearrangement joins TRBV4-1 to TRBJ2-5, with D unclear. The CDR3 covers 16 residues. Deletions cut 0 bases from V and 3 bases from J, with 14 bases between. The germline CDR1 and CDR2 sequences are MGHRA and YSYEKL. For the CDR3, the DNA is TGCGCCAGCAGCCAAGATCAAGGGCGATCTAAAGAGACCCAGTACTTC. As protein: CASSQDQGRSKETQYF.

Many counts were recorded for this clonotype. The chain couples TRBV27 to TRBJ2-7, with TRBD2 matching over 9 bases. V was pared by 8 bases and J by 2 bases, with 10 bases of the junction left unmatched. CDR1 is MNHEY and CDR2 is SMNVEV in the germline V gene (reference sequence). This CDR3 region has 15 residues. The CDR3 here is CASRVQAGGPYEQYF. DNA for the CDR3: TGTGCCAGCCGAGTTCAAGCGGGGGGCCCCTACGAGCAGTACTTC.

This clonotype occurred many times. J is TRBJ2-7 and V is TRBV29-1, with 12 bases that match TRBD2. The CDR3 length is 16 residues. Per germline, CDR1 SQVTM and CDR2 ANQGSEA. J was trimmed by 6 bases and V by 4 bases; bases with no gene match: 13. The CDR3 is CSVAGSSGGDPSEQYF. CDR3 DNA: TGCAGCGTTGCGGGGTCTAGCGGGGGGGACCCGTCCGAGCAGTACTTC.

This clonotype was counted only a few times. This sequence joins TRBV28 and TRBJ1-1; no firm D call. Per the germline V gene, CDR1 is MDHEN and CDR2 is SYDVKM. The CDR3 spans 17 residues. Trimming took 2 bases from V and 5 from J, leaving 21 bases between them. The CDR3 sequence is CASSLNPGSSEGTEAFF. The CDR3 region has the DNA TGTGCCAGCAGTTTAAATCCCGGGAGCTCCGAGGGTACTGAAGCTTTCTTT. Full variable domain (rest looked up from reference TRBV28 and TRBJ1-1): DVKVTQSSRYLVKRTGEKVFLECVQDMDHENMFWYRQDPGLGLRLIYFSYDVKMKEKGDIPEGYSVSREKKERFSLILESASTNQTSMYLCASSLNPGSSEGTEAFFGQGTRLTVV.